This TCR beta chain derives from a study of T cell responses to AZD1222 COVID-19 vaccine. Study-wide results and caveats: In a largely white British group with more females than males, clonal diversity was possibly underestimated.

Germline V gene data show CDR1 as KGHSH and CDR2 as LQKENI. After removal of 5 bases from V and 8 bases from J, the junction contained 6 bases not matched to a gene. This CDR3 contains 14 residues. Profiling relied on immunoSEQ multiplex PCR, and the TCRdb table lists in-frame clones only, not all of them. This sample has about 110,000 clones, with 94% found just once. For this clone: Its target is not known.

The TCR was taken from an adult who received the AZD1222 COVID-19 vaccine. The sequencing used peripheral blood, collected 28 days after the second AZD1222 dose. The rearrangement links TRBV18 to TRBJ1-4; TRBD1 aligns across 9 bases. CDR3 region: CASSKDRGAEKLFF. CDR3 coding DNA: TGTGCCAGCTCAAAGGACAGGGGAGCCGAAAAACTGTTTTTT. The complete variable domain, with remaining parts taken from reference TRBV18 and TRBJ1-4, reads NAGVMQNPRHLVRRRGQEARLRCSPMKGHSHVYWYRQLPEEGLKFMVYLQKENIIDESGMPKERFSAEFPKEGPSILRIQQVVRGDSAAYFCASSKDRGAEKLFFGSGTQLSVL.